One and the same sample provided the 25 T cell receptor beta chains below, sequenced in a study of OX40 agonist ivuxolimab in advanced cancers. The protocol was immunoSEQ multiplex PCR, while the TCRdb copy is restricted to in-frame clones and leaves out a portion. The sample lists 65,000 to 95,000 clones, roughly 88% occurring once. The sample was CD4+ or CD8+ T cells sorted from blood, taken in a trial of the OX40 agonist ivuxolimab. Receptors were obtained from an adult with an advanced solid tumor such as melanoma, head and neck, liver or kidney cancer.

This chain connects TRBV6-5 to TRBJ2-1, with D hard to call. CDR1 and CDR2 from the germline V gene are MNHEY and SVGAGI. V lost 6 bases to trimming and J lost 4 bases, with 16 bases between them. The CDR3 totals 15 residues. The CDR3 DNA reads as TGTGCCAGCAGGTTAGATATCGACCCGTACAATGAGCAGTTCTTC. Amino acid sequence: CASRLDIDPYNEQFF.

CDR3 loop: CASSLFRSNEQFF. In DNA form, the CDR3 reads TGTGCCAGCAGTTTATTTAGGAGCAATGAGCAGTTCTTC. V usage is TRBV27 and J usage is TRBJ2-1; D is uncertain. Trimming removed 1 base from V and 6 bases from J, with 7 bases in between. Germline V gene data show CDR1 as MNHEY and CDR2 as SMNVEV (reference sequence). CDR3 length: 13 amino acids.

The chain is built from TRBV4-1 and TRBJ2-1, with D hard to call. There are 14 residues in the CDR3. Germline V lookup: CDR1 MGHRA, CDR2 YSYEKL. V lost 2 bases and J lost 7, with 12 bases in between. The chain's CDR3 is CASSQLGSRNEQFF. The CDR3 nucleotides read TGCGCCAGCAGCCAACTCGGGTCGCGGAATGAGCAGTTCTTC.

This chain links TRBV7-6 with TRBJ2-1, with a tentative D call TRBD2 (6 bases). Trimming took 7 bases from V and 10 from J, leaving 20 bases between them. The CDR3 contains 14 residues. Germline V gives CDR1 SGHVS, CDR2 FNYEAQ. The CDR3 nucleotides read TGTGCCAGCACCAAATCGACTAGTAGCGAGGAGCAGTTCTTC. As protein: CASTKSTSSEEQFF.

The chain combines TRBV6-1 with TRBJ2-4, with TRBD2 as a possible D gene (6 bases). CDR3 length: 16 residues. V was cut by 3 bases and J by 2 bases, with 14 bases left in between. Germline V gene data show CDR1 as MNHNS and CDR2 as SASEGT. The CDR3, as DNA: TGTGCCAGCAGTGAGTCGGCGGGGAGTCCCAAAAACATTCAGTACTTC. Translating it yields CASSESAGSPKNIQYF.

J is TRBJ2-7 and V is TRBV7-3, with 8 bases aligning to TRBD2. Unmatched junction bases numbered 9, after V lost 4 bases and J lost 7 bases. The germline V gene has CDR1 SGHTA and CDR2 FQGTGA. The CDR3 consists of 14 residues. CDR3 in DNA: TGTGCCAGCAGCTCGGGACTAGGAGCGGGGGAGCAGTACTTC. The encoded protein is CASSSGLGAGEQYF. The whole variable domain, remainder taken from reference TRBV7-3 and TRBJ2-7, is GAGVSQTPSNKVTEKGKYVELRCDPISGHTALYWYRQSLGQGPEFLIYFQGTGAADDSGLPNDRFFAVRPEGSVSTLKIQRTERGDSAVYLCASSSGLGAGEQYFGPGTRLTVT.

The rearrangement uses TRBV11-2 and TRBJ2-7; TRBD1 aligns across 8 bases. The germline V gene has CDR1 SGHAT and CDR2 FQNNGV. The CDR3 loop spans 15 amino acids. The trim removed 1 base at V and 1 base at J, leaving 3 bases unmatched. In DNA form, the CDR3 reads TGTGCCAGCAGCTTAGCAGGGGGCTGGTCCTACGAGCAGTACTTC. Amino acids: CASSLAGGWSYEQYF.

This chain connects TRBV10-3 to TRBJ2-2; no definite D call. The CDR3 totals 14 residues. V was clipped by 0 bases and J by 6 bases, with 8 bases between them. Germline CDR1 is ENHRY and CDR2 is SYGVKD. CDR3 DNA: TGTGCCATCAGTGAGTCGACGGCGGCCGGGGAGCTGTTTTTT. It codes for CAISESTAAGELFF.

CDR3 DNA sequence: TGTGCCTGGAGCCCGGAGGGGGGCCGGGAGCTGTTTTTT. As protein: CAWSPEGGRELFF. V is TRBV30 and J is TRBJ2-2; either TRBD1 or TRBD2 may supply D (6 bases each). Trimming removed 3 bases from V and 9 bases from J, with 14 bases in between. The CDR3 loop spans 13 amino acids. Germline CDR1 reads GTSNPN; CDR2 reads SVGIG (reference sequence).

This chain links TRBV19 with TRBJ2-3, with D perhaps matching TRBD1 (6 bases). The V gene lost 4 bases and the J gene lost 0 bases, with 8 bases spanning the gap. Germline V lookup: CDR1 LNHDA, CDR2 SQIVND (reference sequence). The CDR3 consists of 14 residues. CDR3 in DNA: TGTGCCAGTAGTAGTCAGGGGAGCACAGATACGCAGTATTTT. It encodes CASSSQGSTDTQYF. Full variable domain (missing parts from reference TRBV19 and TRBJ2-3): DGGITQSPKYLFRKEGQNVTLSCEQNLNHDAMYWYRQDPGQGLRLIYYSQIVNDFQKGDIAEGYSVSREKKESFPLTVTSAQKNPTAFYLCASSSQGSTDTQYFGPGTRLTVL.

The chain carries TRBV28 and TRBJ1-2, with D possibly being TRBD1 (6 bases). V dropped 3 bases and J dropped 4 bases, with 15 bases sitting between them. The CDR3 length is 15 residues. Germline CDR1 MDHEN, CDR2 SYDVKM. CDR3 coding DNA: TGTGCCAGCAGTTTTTCAGGGGCCGGCGGCTATGGCTACACCTTC. It yields the protein CASSFSGAGGYGYTF.

V usage is TRBV7-2 and J usage is TRBJ2-2; no reliable D call. The CDR3 totals 13 residues. The V gene's germline CDR1 is SGHTA and CDR2 FQGNSA. Trimming stripped 6 bases from V and 4 bases from J, with 9 bases between. The chain's CDR3 is CASRTGGTGELFF. CDR3 in DNA: TGTGCCAGCAGGACCGGTGGCACCGGGGAGCTGTTTTTT.

The chain joins TRBV5-8 to TRBJ2-2; 7 bases align to TRBD1. J lost 4 bases, V lost 2 bases, and 5 bases had no gene match. Germline V gene lookup returns CDR1 SGHTS and CDR2 YDEGEE. This CDR3 has 15 amino acids. The CDR3 here is CASSLGQDRTGELFF. Written as DNA, the CDR3 is TGTGCCAGCAGCTTAGGACAGGACCGCACCGGGGAGCTGTTTTTT.

The V gene is TRBV7-3, the J gene TRBJ2-5; no clear D. The CDR3 contains 13 residues. V was shortened by 3 bases and J by 5 bases, with 10 bases between the two germline ends. CDR1 and CDR2 from the germline V gene are SGHTA and FQGTGA. CDR3 residues: CASSFGVHETQYF. The CDR3 nucleotides are TGTGCCAGCAGCTTTGGGGTTCACGAGACCCAGTACTTC.

J is TRBJ2-1 and V is TRBV6-5; D not certain. V was shortened by 6 bases and J by 1 base, with 7 bases between the two germline ends. CDR1 is MNHEY and CDR2 is SVGAGI in the germline V gene. This CDR3 is 13 amino acids long. CDR3 nucleotide sequence: TGTGCCAGCAGCCCAGATTCCTACAATGAGCAGTTCTTC. This translates into CASSPDSYNEQFF.

The chain carries TRBV7-8 and TRBJ2-3; D unclear. CDR1 and CDR2 from the germline V gene are SGHVS and FQNEAQ. The CDR3 sequence is 12 residues long. V was pared by 3 bases and J by 5 bases, with 6 bases between. The CDR3 loop is CASSFLRDTQYF. CDR3 nucleotides: TGTGCCAGCAGCTTTCTGCGAGATACGCAGTATTTT.

The chain uses TRBV21-1 and TRBJ1-3. TRBV21-1 is a listed pseudogene. The CDR3 has 17 amino acids. The CDR3 DNA sequence: TGTGCCAGCAGCTATCTACCTACTGGGGAAGCTGGAAACACCATATATTTT. It specifies CASSYLPTGEAGNTIYF.

The chain joins TRBV4-3 to TRBJ1-2; the match to TRBD1 covers 8 bases. Germline CDR1 and CDR2: LGHNA and YSLEER. The length of the CDR3 is 15 residues. V dropped 0 bases and J dropped 6; count of bases not matched to a gene: 6. Here the CDR3 reads CASSQERTGRDGYTF. The DNA of the CDR3 is TGCGCCAGCAGCCAAGAAAGGACAGGGAGGGATGGCTACACCTTC.

The rearrangement uses TRBV12-5 and TRBJ2-3; D call uncertain. The germline gives CDR1 LGHNT, CDR2 FRNRAP. The CDR3 extends over 12 amino acids. Deletions cut 7 bases from V and 0 bases from J, with 5 bases between. The CDR3: CASVGSTDTQYF. CDR3 nucleotides: TGTGCTAGTGTTGGTAGCACAGATACGCAGTATTTT.

The chain links TRBV19 to TRBJ2-5; D may correspond to TRBD1 or TRBD2 (7 bases each). The V end was cut by 5 bases, the J end by 3 bases, with 16 bases between. The CDR3 length is 15 residues. Germline V gene data show CDR1 as LNHDA and CDR2 as SQIVND (reference sequence). The chain's CDR3 is CASSHGGGQKETQYF. CDR3 sequence (DNA): TGTGCCAGTAGTCATGGGGGGGGACAGAAAGAGACCCAGTACTTC.

This chain links TRBV6-5 with TRBJ1-2; D is unresolved. Trimming removed 5 bases from V and 8 bases from J, with 15 bases in between. The length of the CDR3 is 13 residues. Germline CDR1 and CDR2: MNHEY and SVGAGI. The DNA for the CDR3 is TGTGCCAGCAGTCGCGAGGCGGTGCGGGGCTACACCTTC. Protein sequence: CASSREAVRGYTF.

V and J are TRBV9 and TRBJ2-7; D is tentatively TRBD1 or TRBD2 (5 bases each). Germline V lookup: CDR1 SGDLS, CDR2 YYNGEE. The CDR3 loop spans 14 amino acids. V lost 4 bases to trimming and J lost 6 bases, with 17 bases between them. The CDR3 spells CASSLQEADPEQYF. Written as DNA, the CDR3 is TGTGCCAGCAGCCTACAGGAGGCGGACCCCGAGCAGTACTTC.

Concerning this clone: One end of the junction is discordant with germline, which a read error may explain. Within the sample, other DNA sequences also encode this same CDR3. The genes are TRBV30 and TRBJ2-5; a possible D gene is TRBD1 (6 bases). The CDR3 contains 12 residues. Germline values: CDR1 GTSNPN, CDR2 SVGIG (reference sequence). CDR3 in amino acids: CAWGAGDETQYF. CDR3 in DNA: TGCGCCTGGGGCGCAGGGGACGAGACCCAGTACTTC.

This chain's CDR3 is CASSLWTGGQYEQYF. Written as DNA, the CDR3 is TGTGCCAGCAGCTTATGGACAGGGGGCCAGTACGAGCAGTACTTC. The chain recombines TRBV11-2 with TRBJ2-7; 11 bases map to TRBD1. V lost 2 bases and J lost 4; bases outside the gene matches: 4. CDR1 is SGHAT and CDR2 is FQNNGV in the germline V gene. This CDR3 has 15 amino acids. The full variable domain, in which reference TRBV11-2 and TRBJ2-7 provide the parts outside the CDR3, is EAGVAQSPRYKIIEKRQSVAFWCNPISGHATLYWYQQILGQGPKLLIQFQNNGVVDDSQLPKDRFSAERLKGVDSTLKIQPAKLEDSAVYLCASSLWTGGQYEQYFGPGTRLTVT.

The chain recombines TRBV27 with TRBJ2-5; D gene unclear. Per the germline V gene, CDR1 is MNHEY and CDR2 is SMNVEV (reference sequence). V lost 7 bases, J lost 3 bases, and 9 bases lay in between. The CDR3 contains 12 residues. The CDR3 protein is CASMDGKETQYF. The CDR3 DNA follows: TGTGCCAGCATGGATGGGAAAGAGACCCAGTACTTC.